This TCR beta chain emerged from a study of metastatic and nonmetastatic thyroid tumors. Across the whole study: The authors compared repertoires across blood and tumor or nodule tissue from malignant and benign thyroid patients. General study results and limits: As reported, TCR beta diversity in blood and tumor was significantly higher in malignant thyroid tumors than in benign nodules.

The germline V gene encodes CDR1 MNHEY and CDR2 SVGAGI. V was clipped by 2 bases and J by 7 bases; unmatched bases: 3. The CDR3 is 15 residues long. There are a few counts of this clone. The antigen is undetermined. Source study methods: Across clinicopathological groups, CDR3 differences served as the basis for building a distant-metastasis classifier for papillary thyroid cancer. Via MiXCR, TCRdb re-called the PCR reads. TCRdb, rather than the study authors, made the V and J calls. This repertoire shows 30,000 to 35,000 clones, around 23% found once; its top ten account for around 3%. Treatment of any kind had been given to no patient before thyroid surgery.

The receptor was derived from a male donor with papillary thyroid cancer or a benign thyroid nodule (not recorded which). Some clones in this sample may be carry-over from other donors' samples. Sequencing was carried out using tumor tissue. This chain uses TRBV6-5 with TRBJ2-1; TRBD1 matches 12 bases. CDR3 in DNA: TGTGCCAGCAGTTACCCGGGACAGGGGGCGAATGAGCAGTTCTTC. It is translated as CASSYPGQGANEQFF.